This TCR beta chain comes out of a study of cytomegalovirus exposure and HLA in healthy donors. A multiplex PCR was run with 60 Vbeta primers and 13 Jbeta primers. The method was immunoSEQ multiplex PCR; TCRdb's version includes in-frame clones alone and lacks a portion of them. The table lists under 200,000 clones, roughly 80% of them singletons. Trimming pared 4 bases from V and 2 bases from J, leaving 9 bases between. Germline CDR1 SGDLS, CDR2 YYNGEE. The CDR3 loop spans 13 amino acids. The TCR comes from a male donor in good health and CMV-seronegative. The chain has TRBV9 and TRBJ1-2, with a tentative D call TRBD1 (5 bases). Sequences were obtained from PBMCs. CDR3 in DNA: TGTGCCAGCAGCCGACAGTCAAACTATGGCTACACCTTC. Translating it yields CASSRQSNYGYTF.